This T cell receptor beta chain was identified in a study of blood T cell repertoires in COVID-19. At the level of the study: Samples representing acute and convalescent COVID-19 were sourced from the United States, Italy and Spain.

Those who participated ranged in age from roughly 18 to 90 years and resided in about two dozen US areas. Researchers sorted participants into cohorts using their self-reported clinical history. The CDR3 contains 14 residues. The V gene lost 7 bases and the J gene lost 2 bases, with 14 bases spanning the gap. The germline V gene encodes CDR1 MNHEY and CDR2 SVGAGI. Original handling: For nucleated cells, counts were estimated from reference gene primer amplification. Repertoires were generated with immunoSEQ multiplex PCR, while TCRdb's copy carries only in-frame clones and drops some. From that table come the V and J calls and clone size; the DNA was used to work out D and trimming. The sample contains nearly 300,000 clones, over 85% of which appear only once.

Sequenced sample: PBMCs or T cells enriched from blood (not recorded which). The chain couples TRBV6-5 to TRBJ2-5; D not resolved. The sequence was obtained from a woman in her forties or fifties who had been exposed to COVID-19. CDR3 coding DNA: TGTGCCAGCACCTCCGGGTCCTATCAAGAGACCCAGTACTTC. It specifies CASTSGSYQETQYF.